The 25 T cell receptor beta chains reported below all come from one sample, sequenced in a study of blood T cell repertoires in COVID-19. Libraries were prepared by immunoSEQ multiplex PCR; TCRdb keeps only in-frame clonotypes and omits some of them. The sample carries about 250,000 clones, around 86% recorded once. The sequenced sample consisted of PBMCs or T cells enriched from blood (not recorded which). The receptors come from a woman in her fifties or sixties who had recovered from COVID-19.

The V gene is TRBV4-1, the J gene TRBJ1-5; D may be TRBD1 (5 bases). V was clipped by 3 bases and J by 10 bases, with 19 bases between them. CDR1 MGHRA and CDR2 YSYEKL come from the germline V gene. This CDR3 region has 15 residues. The CDR3 is CASSQTASASYPQHF. The CDR3 region has the DNA TGCGCCAGCAGCCAGACAGCCTCCGCCAGCTATCCCCAGCATTTT.

The chain couples TRBV6-5 to TRBJ2-5; TRBD1 agrees at 11 bases. CDR1 MNHEY and CDR2 SVGAGI come from the germline V gene. This CDR3 contains 15 residues. The V segment lost 7 bases and the J segment 1 base; nucleotides outside the gene matches: 5. CDR3 in amino acids: CASTPGQGAQETQYF. The CDR3 DNA follows: TGTGCCAGCACCCCAGGACAGGGGGCCCAAGAGACCCAGTACTTC.

The J gene is TRBJ2-7, the V gene TRBV5-3, with 8 bases identical to TRBD2. TRBV5-3 has ORF status, its function being uncertain. V dropped 1 base and J dropped 4; count of bases not matched to a gene: 7. The CDR3 contains 15 residues. The CDR3 protein is CARSLKVAGSYEQYF. The CDR3 region has the DNA TGTGCCAGAAGCTTGAAAGTAGCGGGATCTTACGAGCAGTACTTC.

This sequence joins TRBV4-1 and TRBJ2-1; TRBD1 matches at 7 bases. V lost 6 bases, J lost 5 bases, and 13 bases stayed unmatched. CDR3 length: 16 amino acids. In germline, CDR1 is MGHRA, CDR2 YSYEKL. The CDR3 region has the DNA TGCGCCAGCAGTCCCACCGGGACAGTCCTACACAATGAGCAGTTCTTC. Translation: CASSPTGTVLHNEQFF.

CDR3 in amino acids: CASSPGEGAGNTIYF. For the CDR3, the DNA is TGTGCCAGCTCACCTGGGGAGGGCGCTGGAAACACCATATATTTT. The rearrangement uses TRBV18 and TRBJ1-3; no reliable D call. The CDR3 is made up of 15 amino acids. CDR1 KGHSH and CDR2 LQKENI come from the germline V gene. V dropped 3 bases and J dropped 2 bases, with 11 bases sitting between them.

The V call is TRBV5-1, the J call TRBJ1-6; TRBD1 aligns across 7 bases. The CDR3 has 15 residues. CDR1 and CDR2 from the germline V gene are SGHRS and YFSETQ. With V trimmed by 4 bases and J by 4 bases, 5 bases remained unmatched. CDR3: CASSTDRPYNSPLHF. Here the CDR3 DNA reads TGCGCCAGCAGCACGGACAGGCCTTATAATTCACCCCTCCACTTT.

The V call is TRBV28, the J call TRBJ2-5; possible D gene TRBD2, 5 bases. The V and J ends lost 6 bases and 1 base respectively, with 12 bases between them. The CDR3 totals 14 residues. The germline V gene has CDR1 MDHEN and CDR2 SYDVKM. CDR3 bases: TGTGCCAGCAGCTCCCGGACTGGCCAAGAGACCCAGTACTTC. Translated: CASSSRTGQETQYF.

The V and J genes are TRBV19 and TRBJ2-7; D gene uncertain. The germline V gene encodes CDR1 LNHDA and CDR2 SQIVND (reference sequence). With 7 bases removed from V and 5 bases from J, the gap between germline ends came to 9 bases. The CDR3 totals 11 residues. The CDR3 coding sequence is TGTGCCAGTACGAGGAACAACGAGCAGTACTTC. Protein: CASTRNNEQYF.

The V call is TRBV5-4, the J call TRBJ1-5, with 10 bases aligning to TRBD1. There are 15 residues in the CDR3. Germline CDR1 reads SGHNT; CDR2 reads YYREEE (reference sequence). Trimming removed 4 bases from V and 3 bases from J; junction bases left unmatched: 4. The CDR3 loop reads CASSPDRGNNQPQHF. The CDR3 coding sequence is TGTGCCAGCAGCCCGGACAGGGGGAACAATCAGCCCCAGCATTTT.

This clone was picked up a small number of times. V gene TRBV18 combines with J gene TRBJ1-1; D perhaps matches TRBD1 (5 bases). The germline CDR1 and CDR2 sequences are KGHSH and LQKENI. V lost 2 bases and J 1 base, leaving 8 bases between the germline ends. The CDR3 length is 14 residues. The CDR3 DNA reads TGTGCCAGCTCACCAGGGGGGGGGAACACTGAAGCTTTCTTT. Protein product: CASSPGGGNTEAFF.

The chain links TRBV4-2 to TRBJ2-7; D gene ambiguous. CDR3 length: 16 amino acids. V gave up 0 bases and J gave up 3 bases, with 15 bases separating them. Germline V gene lookup returns CDR1 LGHNA and CDR2 YNFKEQ. In DNA form, the CDR3 reads TGTGCCAGCAGCCAAGATCCTGCACCTAGGTTCTACGAGCAGTACTTC. Encoded protein: CASSQDPAPRFYEQYF.

The V call is TRBV11-2, the J call TRBJ2-7; 9 bases are a match to TRBD1. The CDR3 contains 13 residues. CDR1 and CDR2 (germline): SGHAT, FQNNGV. J gave up 8 bases and V 6 bases, and 8 bases lay outside the gene matches. The CDR3 DNA sequence: TGTGCCAGCAGGCCGGGACAGGGCGATCAGCAGTACTTC. Translation: CASRPGQGDQQYF. Complete variable domain (other parts from reference TRBV11-2 and TRBJ2-7): EAGVAQSPRYKIIEKRQSVAFWCNPISGHATLYWYQQILGQGPKLLIQFQNNGVVDDSQLPKDRFSAERLKGVDSTLKIQPAKLEDSAVYLCASRPGQGDQQYFGPGTRLTVT.

DNA of the CDR3: TGTGCCAGCAGCTCCATTCGGGACTATGGCTACACCTTC. Protein sequence: CASSSIRDYGYTF. The rearrangement joins TRBV28 to TRBJ1-2; D ambiguous. Germline CDR1 reads MDHEN; CDR2 reads SYDVKM. The V gene lost 6 bases and the J gene lost 3 bases, with 11 bases spanning the gap. The CDR3 spans 13 residues.

The chain carries TRBV5-1 and TRBJ1-2; no clear D. This CDR3 has 13 amino acids. Germline values: CDR1 SGHRS, CDR2 YFSETQ. Trimming stripped 7 bases from V and 1 base from J, with 11 bases between. Here the CDR3 reads CASGDAVNYGYTF. CDR3 sequence (DNA): TGCGCCAGCGGAGATGCGGTTAACTATGGCTACACCTTC.

In this sample, this clone turned up a few times. This chain links TRBV7-2 with TRBJ2-7; a possible D gene is TRBD2 (5 bases). V lost 7 bases, J lost 3 bases, and 13 bases lay in between. Germline CDR1 is SGHTA and CDR2 is FQGNSA. This CDR3 has 13 amino acids. This CDR3 reads CASTDAEVYEQYF. CDR3 DNA sequence: TGTGCCAGCACCGACGCGGAGGTCTACGAGCAGTACTTC.

This clone appeared a few times. V and J are TRBV29-1 and TRBJ1-4, with D unresolved. Germline CDR1 SQVTM, CDR2 ANQGSEA. Trimming removed 5 bases at V and 6 bases at J, with 10 bases between. CDR3 length: 12 residues. The CDR3 loop reads CSVSSSDEKLFF. As DNA, the CDR3 is TGCAGCGTTTCCTCCAGTGATGAAAAACTGTTTTTT.

This chain links TRBV7-9 with TRBJ2-4; 10 positions match TRBD2. The CDR3 loop spans 17 amino acids. The V segment lost 5 bases and the J segment 3 bases; nucleotides outside the gene matches: 10. Per germline, CDR1 SEHNR and CDR2 FQNEAQ (reference sequence). The CDR3 sequence: CASSQIGLADLKNIQYF. The DNA for the CDR3 is TGTGCCAGCAGCCAAATCGGACTAGCGGACCTCAAAAACATTCAGTACTTC. Drawing the rest from reference TRBV7-9 and TRBJ2-4, the complete variable domain is DTGVSQNPRHKITKRGQNVTFRCDPISEHNRLYWYRQTLGQGPEFLTYFQNEAQLEKSRLLSDRFSAERPKGSFSTLEIQRTEQGDSAMYLCASSQIGLADLKNIQYFGAGTRLSVL.

The chain links TRBV7-2 to TRBJ2-1; TRBD2 agrees at 7 bases. Germline CDR1 reads SGHTA; CDR2 reads FQGNSA. The CDR3 length is 15 residues. The V and J ends lost 5 bases and 9 bases, in that order; junction bases with no gene match: 13. The CDR3 protein is CASSLDAGTNSEQFF. CDR3 DNA sequence: TGTGCCAGCAGCCTCGACGCCGGGACTAACAGTGAGCAGTTCTTC.

The chain couples TRBV6-5 to TRBJ2-7; 7 bases align to TRBD1. The V segment lost 4 bases and the J segment 2 bases; nucleotides outside the gene matches: 8. Germline-derived CDR1 and CDR2 are MNHEY and SVGAGI. CDR3 length: 15 residues. The DNA of the CDR3 is TGTGCCAGCAGTTCGGACAGGCCTATCACCTACGAGCAGTACTTC. As protein: CASSSDRPITYEQYF.

This sequence joins TRBV9 and TRBJ2-7; possible D gene TRBD2, 5 bases. Germline CDR1 SGDLS, CDR2 YYNGEE. The CDR3 consists of 12 residues. Trimming left V 3 bases short and J 5 bases short, with 9 bases between. As DNA, the CDR3 is TGTGCCAGCAGCGCCGGGAAAGACGAGCAGTACTTC. It translates to CASSAGKDEQYF.

This clone appeared a single time. V is TRBV10-3 and J is TRBJ1-2; the D gene is possibly TRBD1 (5 bases). Per germline, CDR1 ENHRY and CDR2 SYGVKD. CDR3 length equals 12 residues. V lost 4 bases and J lost 3, with 6 bases in between. The CDR3 nucleotides read TGTGCCATCAGTGGGGGGGACTATGGCTACACCTTC. It is translated as CAISGGDYGYTF.

The chain is built from TRBV27 and TRBJ2-1; 7 bases map to TRBD1. Germline CDR1 is MNHEY and CDR2 is SMNVEV (reference sequence). The junction had 4 bases not matched to a gene; V was cut back by 7 bases and J by 4 bases. This CDR3 is 13 amino acids long. CDR3 in amino acids: CASTRTGYNEQFF. In nucleotides, the CDR3 is TGTGCCAGCACTCGGACAGGATACAATGAGCAGTTCTTC.

With respect to this clone: A much more abundant neighbour one base away suggests this may be a read error. The rearrangement links TRBV28 to TRBJ2-7; D is unclear. Germline V lookup: CDR1 MDHEN, CDR2 SYDVKM. Trimming shortened V by 5 bases and J by 2 bases, and 4 bases separated the two germline ends. CDR3 length: 11 amino acids. The CDR3 DNA reads as TGTGCCAGCAGTGCGGCCTACGAGCAGTACTTC. Translating gives CASSAAYEQYF.

J is TRBJ2-7 and V is TRBV5-6, with 10 bases that match TRBD2. V shed 1 base, J shed 5 bases, and the junction held 9 bases outside the gene matches. The germline CDR1 and CDR2 sequences are SGHDT and YYEEEE. CDR3 length equals 16 residues. The CDR3 bases are TGTGCCAGCAGCTTGACCCTTAGCGGGAGGTTAGACGAGCAGTACTTC. This translates into CASSLTLSGRLDEQYF.

The chain joins TRBV4-1 to TRBJ1-2; TRBD1 is a possible D gene (6 bases). The CDR3 spans 14 residues. V dropped 4 bases and J dropped 7 bases, with 16 bases sitting between them. From germline, CDR1 is MGHRA and CDR2 YSYEKL. The CDR3 nucleotides read TGCGCCAGCAGCCTTGGCGGGGGCGCCGGTGGCTACACCTTC. Translation gives CASSLGGGAGGYTF.